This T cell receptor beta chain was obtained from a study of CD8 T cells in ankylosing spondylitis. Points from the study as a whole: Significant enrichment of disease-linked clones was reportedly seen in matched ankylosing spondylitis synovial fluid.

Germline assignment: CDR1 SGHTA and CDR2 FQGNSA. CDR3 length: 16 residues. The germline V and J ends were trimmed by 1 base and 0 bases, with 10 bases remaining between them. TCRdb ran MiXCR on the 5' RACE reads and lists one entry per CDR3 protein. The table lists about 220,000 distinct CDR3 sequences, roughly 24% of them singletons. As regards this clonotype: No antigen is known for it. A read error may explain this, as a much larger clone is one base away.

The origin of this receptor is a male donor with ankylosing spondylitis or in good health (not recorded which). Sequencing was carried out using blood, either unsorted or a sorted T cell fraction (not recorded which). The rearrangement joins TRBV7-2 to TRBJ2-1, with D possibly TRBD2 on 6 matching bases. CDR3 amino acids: CTSSLDGGSSYNEQFF. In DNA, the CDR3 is TGTACCAGCAGCTTAGATGGGGGGAGCTCCTACAATGAGCAGTTCTTC. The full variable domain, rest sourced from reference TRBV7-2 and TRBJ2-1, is GAGVSQSPSNKVTEKGKDVELRCDPISGHTALYWYRQSLGQGLEFLIYFQGNSAPDKSGLPSDRFSAERTGGSVSTLTIQRTQQEDSAVYLCTSSLDGGSSYNEQFFGPGTRLTVL.